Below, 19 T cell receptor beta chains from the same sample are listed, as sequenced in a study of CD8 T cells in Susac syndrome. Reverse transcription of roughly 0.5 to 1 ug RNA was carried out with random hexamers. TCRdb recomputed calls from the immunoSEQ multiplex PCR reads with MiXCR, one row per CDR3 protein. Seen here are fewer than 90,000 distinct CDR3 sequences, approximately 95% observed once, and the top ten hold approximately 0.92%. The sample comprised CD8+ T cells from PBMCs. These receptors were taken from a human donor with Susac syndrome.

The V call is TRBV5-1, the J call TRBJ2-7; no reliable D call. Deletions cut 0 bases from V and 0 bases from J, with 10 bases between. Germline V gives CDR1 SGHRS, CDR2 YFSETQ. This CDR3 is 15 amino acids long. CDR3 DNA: TGCGCCAGCAGCTTGGGGTTGGGGTCCTCCTACGAGCAGTACTTC. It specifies CASSLGLGSSYEQYF.

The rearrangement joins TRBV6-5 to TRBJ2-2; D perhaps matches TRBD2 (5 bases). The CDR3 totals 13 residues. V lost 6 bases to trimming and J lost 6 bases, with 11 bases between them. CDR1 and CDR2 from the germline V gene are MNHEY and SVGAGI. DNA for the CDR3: TGTGCCAGCAGCGAGGGATTCGCCGGGGAGCTGTTTTTT. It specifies CASSEGFAGELFF.

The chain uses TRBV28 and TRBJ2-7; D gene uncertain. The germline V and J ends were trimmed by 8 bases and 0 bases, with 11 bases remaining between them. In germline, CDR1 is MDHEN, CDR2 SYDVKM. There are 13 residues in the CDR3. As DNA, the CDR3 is TGTGCCAGCGGTGACACAAACTCCTACGAGCAGTACTTC. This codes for CASGDTNSYEQYF.

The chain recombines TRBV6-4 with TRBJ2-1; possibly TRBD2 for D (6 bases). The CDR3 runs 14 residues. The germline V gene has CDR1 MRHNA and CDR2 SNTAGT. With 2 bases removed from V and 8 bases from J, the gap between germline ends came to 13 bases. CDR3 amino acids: CASSDGDSGDEQFF. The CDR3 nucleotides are TGTGCCAGCAGTGACGGGGACTCCGGGGATGAGCAGTTCTTC.

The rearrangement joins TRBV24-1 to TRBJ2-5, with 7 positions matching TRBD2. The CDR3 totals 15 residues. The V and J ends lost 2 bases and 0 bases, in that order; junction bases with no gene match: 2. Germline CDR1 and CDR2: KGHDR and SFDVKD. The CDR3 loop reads CATSDYGGNQETQYF. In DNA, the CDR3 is TGTGCCACCAGTGATTACGGGGGGAACCAAGAGACCCAGTACTTC.

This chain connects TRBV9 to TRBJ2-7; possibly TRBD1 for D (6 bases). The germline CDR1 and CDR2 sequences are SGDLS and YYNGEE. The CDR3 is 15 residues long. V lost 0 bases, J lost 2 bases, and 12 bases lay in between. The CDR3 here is CASSVGQGLAYEQYF. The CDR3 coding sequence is TGTGCCAGCAGCGTAGGGCAGGGGCTAGCCTACGAGCAGTACTTC. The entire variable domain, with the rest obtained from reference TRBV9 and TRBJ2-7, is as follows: DSGVTQTPKHLITATGQRVTLRCSPRSGDLSVYWYQQSLDQGLQFLIQYYNGEERAKGNILERFSAQQFPDLHSELNLSSLELGDSALYFCASSVGQGLAYEQYFGPGTRLTVT.

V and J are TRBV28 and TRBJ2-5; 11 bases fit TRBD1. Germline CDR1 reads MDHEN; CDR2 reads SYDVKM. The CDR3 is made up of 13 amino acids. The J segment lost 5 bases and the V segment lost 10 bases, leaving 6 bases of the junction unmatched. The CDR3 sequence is CATRTGGLETQYF. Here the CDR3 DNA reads TGTGCCACTCGGACAGGGGGCTTGGAGACCCAGTACTTC.

The DNA for the CDR3 is TGTGCCAGCAGCCCTTTACGGTTCTATGAGACCCAGTACTTC. Its protein is CASSPLRFYETQYF. The V and J genes are TRBV7-2 and TRBJ2-5; D is unclear. Trimming cost V 5 bases and J 5 bases, with 15 bases left between them. CDR3 length: 14 residues. Germline CDR1 is SGHTA and CDR2 is FQGNSA.

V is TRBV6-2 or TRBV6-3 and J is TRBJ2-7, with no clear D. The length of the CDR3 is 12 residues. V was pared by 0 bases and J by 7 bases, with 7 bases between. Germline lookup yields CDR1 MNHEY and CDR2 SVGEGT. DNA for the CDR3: TGTGCCAGCAGTTACTCGATACAGGAGCAGTACTTC. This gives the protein CASSYSIQEQYF.

CDR3 amino acids: CASSPGQGKETQYF. The CDR3 DNA follows: TGTGCCAGCAGCCCCGGACAGGGGAAAGAGACCCAGTACTTC. The chain uses TRBV13 and TRBJ2-5, with 9 bases aligning to TRBD1. Germline lookup yields CDR1 PRHDT and CDR2 FYEKMQ (reference sequence). The CDR3 length is 14 residues. V lost 5 bases and J lost 3; bases outside the gene matches: 4.

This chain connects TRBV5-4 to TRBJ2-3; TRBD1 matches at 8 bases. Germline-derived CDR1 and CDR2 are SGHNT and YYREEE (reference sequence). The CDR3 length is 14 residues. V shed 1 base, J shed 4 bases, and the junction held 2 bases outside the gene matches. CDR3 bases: TGTGCCAGCAGCTTGAGGACAGGGTCAGATACGCAGTATTTT. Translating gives CASSLRTGSDTQYF.

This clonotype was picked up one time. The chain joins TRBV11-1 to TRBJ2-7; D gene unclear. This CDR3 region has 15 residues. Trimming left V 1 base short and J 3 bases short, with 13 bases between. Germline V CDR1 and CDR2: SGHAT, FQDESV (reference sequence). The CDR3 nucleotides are TGTGCCAGCAGCTTAGAACCCGGACCCTACTACGAGCAGTACTTC. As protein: CASSLEPGPYYEQYF.

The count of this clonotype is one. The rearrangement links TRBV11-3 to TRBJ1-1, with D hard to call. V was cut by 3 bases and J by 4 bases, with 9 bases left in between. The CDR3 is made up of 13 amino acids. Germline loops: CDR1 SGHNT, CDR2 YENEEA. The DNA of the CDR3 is TGTGCCAGCAGCTTGGACGGAATCACTGAAGCTTTCTTT. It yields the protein CASSLDGITEAFF.

This CDR3 reads CASTPDRGLGETQYF. The CDR3 nucleotides read TGCGCCAGCACCCCGGACCGGGGCCTGGGGGAGACCCAGTACTTC. The genes are TRBV4-3 and TRBJ2-5, with D perhaps being TRBD1 or TRBD2 (5 bases each). Germline CDR1 is LGHNA and CDR2 is YSLEER. The V and J ends lost 7 bases and 5 bases respectively, with 20 bases between them. The CDR3 length is 15 residues.

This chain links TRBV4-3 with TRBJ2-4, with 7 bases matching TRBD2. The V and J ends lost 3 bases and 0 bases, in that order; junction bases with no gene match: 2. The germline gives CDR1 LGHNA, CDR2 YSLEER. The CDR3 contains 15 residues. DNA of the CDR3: TGCGCCAGCAGCCAGGGAGGGTTAGCCAAAAACATTCAGTACTTC. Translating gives CASSQGGLAKNIQYF.

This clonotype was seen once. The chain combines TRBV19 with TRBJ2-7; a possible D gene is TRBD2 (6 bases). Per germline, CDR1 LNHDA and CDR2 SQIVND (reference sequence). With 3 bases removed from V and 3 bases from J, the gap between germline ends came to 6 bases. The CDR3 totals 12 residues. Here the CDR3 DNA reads TGTGCCAGTAGTATGGACTACTACGAGCAGTACTTC. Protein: CASSMDYYEQYF.

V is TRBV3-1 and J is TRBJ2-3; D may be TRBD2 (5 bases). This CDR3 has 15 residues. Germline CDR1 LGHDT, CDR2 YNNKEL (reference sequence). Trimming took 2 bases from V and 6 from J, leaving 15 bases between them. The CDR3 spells CASSQYSRGRDTQYF. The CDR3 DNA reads TGTGCCAGCAGCCAATACTCCAGAGGGCGGGATACGCAGTATTTT.

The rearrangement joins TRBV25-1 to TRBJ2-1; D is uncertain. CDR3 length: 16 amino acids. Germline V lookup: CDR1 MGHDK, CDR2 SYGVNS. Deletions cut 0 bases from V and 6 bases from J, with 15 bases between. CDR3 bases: TGTGCCAGCAGTGAATATCAAAGCGTGGCTAGCAATGAGCAGTTCTTC. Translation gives CASSEYQSVASNEQFF.

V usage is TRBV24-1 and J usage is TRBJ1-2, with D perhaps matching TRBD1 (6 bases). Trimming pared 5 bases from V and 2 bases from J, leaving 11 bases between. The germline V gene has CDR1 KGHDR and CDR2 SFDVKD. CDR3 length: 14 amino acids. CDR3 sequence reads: CATSGQDHNYGYTF. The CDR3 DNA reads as TGTGCCACCAGTGGACAGGACCACAACTATGGCTACACCTTC.